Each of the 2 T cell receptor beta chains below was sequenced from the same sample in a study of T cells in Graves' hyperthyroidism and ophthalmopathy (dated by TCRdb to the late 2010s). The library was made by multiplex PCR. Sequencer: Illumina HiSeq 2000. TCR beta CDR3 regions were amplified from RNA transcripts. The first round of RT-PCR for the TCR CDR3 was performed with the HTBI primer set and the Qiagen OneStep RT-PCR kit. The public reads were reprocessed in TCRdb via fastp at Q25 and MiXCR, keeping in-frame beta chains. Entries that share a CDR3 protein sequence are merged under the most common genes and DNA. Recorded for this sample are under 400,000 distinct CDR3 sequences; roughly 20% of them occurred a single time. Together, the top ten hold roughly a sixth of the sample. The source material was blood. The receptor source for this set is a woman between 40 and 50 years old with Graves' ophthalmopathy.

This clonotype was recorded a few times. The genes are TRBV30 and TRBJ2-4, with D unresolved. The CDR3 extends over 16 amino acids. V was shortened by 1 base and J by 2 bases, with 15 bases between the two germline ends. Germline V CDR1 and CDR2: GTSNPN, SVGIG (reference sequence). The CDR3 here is CAWSEWRNFPKNIQYF. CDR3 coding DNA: TGTGCCTGGAGTGAATGGCGTAACTTTCCCAAAAACATTCAGTACTTC. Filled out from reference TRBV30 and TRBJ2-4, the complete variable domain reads SQTIHQWPATLVQPVGSPLSLECTVEGTSNPNLYWYRQAAGRGLQLLFYSVGIGQISSEVPQNLSASRPQDRQFILSSKKLLLSDSGFYLCAWSEWRNFPKNIQYFGAGTRLSVL.

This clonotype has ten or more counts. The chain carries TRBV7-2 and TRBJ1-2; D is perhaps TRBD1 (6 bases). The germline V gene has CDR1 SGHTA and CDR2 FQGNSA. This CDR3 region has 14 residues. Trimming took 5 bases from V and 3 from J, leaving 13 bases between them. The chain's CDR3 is CASSPGVQDYGYTF. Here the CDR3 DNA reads TGTGCCAGCAGCCCAGGGGTCCAGGACTATGGCTACACCTTC.